Listed here are 10 T cell receptor beta chains from one sample, sequenced in a study of blood T cell repertoires in COVID-19. Some clones are missing from TCRdb's copy, which holds only in-frame ones; the method was immunoSEQ multiplex PCR. The sample includes roughly 150,000 clones, 80% to 90% seen only once; the top ten take under 9.5%. Material: PBMCs or T cells enriched from blood (not recorded which). Every receptor here comes from a man aged 50 or older who had recovered from COVID-19.

The V call is TRBV19, the J call TRBJ2-5; TRBD1 is a possible D gene (6 bases). Germline values: CDR1 LNHDA, CDR2 SQIVND (reference sequence). The V end lost 5 bases, the J end lost 5 bases, and 15 bases lay between the germline ends. There are 14 residues in the CDR3. The CDR3 loop reads CASSVAGDGETQYF. The DNA for the CDR3 is TGTGCCAGTAGTGTTGCAGGGGACGGGGAGACCCAGTACTTC.

This rearrangement joins TRBV29-1 to TRBJ2-6, with 10 bases aligning to TRBD1. V dropped 1 base and J dropped 1; count of bases not matched to a gene: 7. Germline V lookup: CDR1 SQVTM, CDR2 ANQGSEA. This CDR3 has 18 amino acids. Written as DNA, the CDR3 is TGCAGCGTTGAAGTGGACAGGGGGTCACATTCTGGGGCCAACGTCCTGACTTTC. Translation gives CSVEVDRGSHSGANVLTF. The complete variable domain, with remaining parts taken from reference TRBV29-1 and TRBJ2-6, reads SAVISQKPSRDICQRGTSLTIQCQVDSQVTMMFWYRQQPGQSLTLIATANQGSEATYESGFVIDKFPISRPNLTFSTLTVSNMSPEDSSIYLCSVEVDRGSHSGANVLTFGAGSRLTVL.

The rearrangement joins TRBV6-1 to TRBJ1-3; D is possibly TRBD1 (6 bases). The germline CDR1 and CDR2 sequences are MNHNS and SASEGT. The CDR3 sequence is 17 residues long. Trimming cost V 4 bases and J 6 bases, with 22 bases left between them. As DNA, the CDR3 is TGTGCCAGCAGTGTCCCCACAGGGCTCCAGGGTGAAAACACCATATATTTT. It is translated as CASSVPTGLQGENTIYF.

The chain carries TRBV2 and TRBJ1-6; TRBD1 aligns across 9 bases. This CDR3 is 16 amino acids long. V shed 5 bases, J shed 0 bases, and the junction held 2 bases outside the gene matches. Germline V gives CDR1 SNHLY, CDR2 FYNNEI. CDR3 sequence: CASSQDRGSYNSPLHF. In nucleotides, the CDR3 is TGTGCCAGCAGTCAGGACAGGGGCTCCTATAATTCACCCCTCCACTTT. Full variable domain (outside the CDR3, taken from reference TRBV2 and TRBJ1-6): EPEVTQTPSHQVTQMGQEVILRCVPISNHLYFYWYRQILGQKVEFLVSFYNNEISEKSEIFDDQFSVERPDGSNFTLKIRSTKLEDSAMYFCASSQDRGSYNSPLHFGNGTRLTVT.

J is TRBJ2-3 and V is TRBV4-3, with 8 positions matching TRBD2. The CDR3 is 17 residues long. Trimming at V came to 0 bases and at J to 1 base, leaving 6 bases not matched to a gene. The V gene's germline CDR1 is LGHNA and CDR2 YSLEER. The CDR3 sequence: CASSQDSGLAGTDTQYF. CDR3 nucleotide sequence: TGCGCCAGCAGCCAAGATTCTGGACTAGCCGGCACAGATACGCAGTATTTT.

This clone showed up just a few times. V usage is TRBV6-5 and J usage is TRBJ2-7; possibly TRBD1 for D (6 bases). V dropped 6 bases and J dropped 2 bases, with 17 bases sitting between them. CDR1 MNHEY and CDR2 SVGAGI come from the germline V gene. CDR3 length: 15 amino acids. DNA for the CDR3: TGTGCCAGCAGACCCCAGGGGACACTAACCTACGAGCAGTACTTC. Translation: CASRPQGTLTYEQYF.

This sequence joins TRBV25-1 and TRBJ2-6; no clear D gene. The CDR3 totals 15 residues. V was clipped by 4 bases and J by 0 bases, with 7 bases between them. CDR1 and CDR2 from the germline V gene are MGHDK and SYGVNS. CDR3 in amino acids: CASSASRSGANVLTF. CDR3 coding DNA: TGTGCCAGCAGTGCGTCCCGCTCTGGGGCCAACGTCCTGACTTTC.

This clone is a singleton in its sample. The chain couples TRBV7-2 to TRBJ2-6; 7 positions match TRBD1. The V segment lost 2 bases and the J segment 3 bases; nucleotides outside the gene matches: 10. Germline loops: CDR1 SGHTA, CDR2 FQGNSA. The CDR3 has 18 amino acids. CDR3 protein: CASSLQGVRVGGANVLTF. DNA for the CDR3: TGTGCCAGCAGCTTACAGGGGGTTCGGGTAGGTGGGGCCAACGTCCTGACTTTC.

This clone was seen a handful of times. V usage is TRBV29-1 and J usage is TRBJ1-1; the D is unclear. Germline values: CDR1 SQVTM, CDR2 ANQGSEA. The CDR3 sequence is 12 residues long. V dropped 4 bases and J dropped 1 base, with 7 bases sitting between them. The CDR3 loop reads CSVGYRNTEAFF. The CDR3 coding sequence is TGCAGCGTTGGCTATAGGAACACTGAAGCTTTCTTT. Complete variable domain (other parts from reference TRBV29-1 and TRBJ1-1): SAVISQKPSRDICQRGTSLTIQCQVDSQVTMMFWYRQQPGQSLTLIATANQGSEATYESGFVIDKFPISRPNLTFSTLTVSNMSPEDSSIYLCSVGYRNTEAFFGQGTRLTVV.

The sample holds a few counts of this clone. The chain is built from TRBV27 and TRBJ2-7, with D tentatively TRBD1 (6 bases). V dropped 4 bases and J dropped 2 bases, with 12 bases sitting between them. The germline gives CDR1 MNHEY, CDR2 SMNVEV (reference sequence). The CDR3 contains 14 residues. The CDR3 nucleotides are TGTGCCAGCAGTTCCCGGACAGCCACCTACGAGCAGTACTTC. Amino acids: CASSSRTATYEQYF.